These T cell receptor beta chains were read from a single sample in a study of T cell responses to AZD1222 COVID-19 vaccine. The method was immunoSEQ multiplex PCR; TCRdb's version includes in-frame clones alone and lacks a portion of them. The sample lists just over 90,000 clones, 75% to 90% occurring once. The specimen was peripheral blood, collected 28 days after the second AZD1222 dose. These receptor sequences come from an adult who received the AZD1222 COVID-19 vaccine. Each CDR3 is given with its conserved first and last residue. Each record gives: J gene, D gene, clone size, V gene, CDR3 protein, CDR3 DNA. The D gene is left open where the match is weak. Only part of the rows carry a size: once, few, many, or a class if the clone is expanded.

J: TRBJ1-1
D: -
size: few
V: TRBV10-3
CDR3: CAIGSTNTEAFF
DNA: TGTGCCATCGGCTCTACGAACACTGAAGCTTTCTTT

J: TRBJ2-7
D: -
size: -
V: TRBV7-2
CDR3: CASSLGGKPYEQYF
DNA: TGTGCCAGCAGCTTAGGTGGGAAACCCTACGAGCAGTACTTC

J: TRBJ2-2
D: -
size: -
V: TRBV5-6
CDR3: CASSLANRQTANTGELFF
DNA: TGTGCCAGCAGCTTGGCCAATCGACAGACAGCGAACACCGGGGAGCTGTTTTTT

J: TRBJ2-7
D: TRBD1
size: -
V: TRBV6-5
CDR3: CASRIGQGFDEQYF
DNA: TGTGCCAGCAGGATCGGACAGGGGTTCGACGAGCAGTACTTC

J: TRBJ2-3
D: -
size: -
V: TRBV7-2
CDR3: CASSLGLGQGVNTQYF
DNA: TGTGCCAGCAGCTTAGGATTGGGGCAGGGAGTAAATACGCAGTATTTT

J: TRBJ2-1
D: TRBD2
size: -
V: TRBV6-6
CDR3: CASSPPGGRTSGAYNEQFF
DNA: TGTGCCAGCAGTCCCCCGGGGGGCCGGACTAGCGGAGCTTACAATGAGCAGTTCTTC

J: TRBJ2-3
D: TRBD2
size: -
V: TRBV6-5
CDR3: CASSYSAGGPDTQYF
DNA: TGTGCCAGCAGTTACTCGGCGGGAGGGCCAGATACGCAGTATTTT

J: TRBJ2-6
D: TRBD1
size: -
V: TRBV6-2/TRBV6-3
CDR3: CASSYLTGGAGANVLTF
DNA: TGTGCCAGCAGTTACCTCACAGGGGGCGCCGGGGCCAACGTCCTGACTTTC

J: TRBJ1-2
D: TRBD1
size: -
V: TRBV29-1
CDR3: CSVGETGGYGYTF
DNA: TGCAGCGTTGGGGAGACAGGGGGCTATGGCTACACCTTC

J: TRBJ1-5
D: -
size: -
V: TRBV3-1/TRBV3-2
CDR3: CASSQDSRRNQPQHF
DNA: TGTGCCAGCAGCCAAGACAGTAGAAGGAATCAGCCCCAGCATTTT

J: TRBJ2-6
D: -
size: -
V: TRBV27
CDR3: CASSLLGTEGANVLTF
DNA: TGTGCCAGCAGTTTATTAGGCACGGAAGGGGCCAACGTCCTGACTTTC

J: TRBJ2-5
D: -
size: -
V: TRBV4-3
CDR3: CASSQGGPGGLETQYF
DNA: TGCGCCAGCAGCCAAGGGGGTCCTGGAGGTCTAGAGACCCAGTACTTC

J: TRBJ2-7
D: -
size: -
V: TRBV18
CDR3: CASSPSQTGSYEQYF
DNA: TGTGCCAGCTCACCAAGCCAGACGGGGTCCTACGAGCAGTACTTC

J: TRBJ2-7
D: -
size: -
V: TRBV19
CDR3: CASSRRHRDSYEQYF
DNA: TGTGCCAGTAGTCGGCGTCACAGGGACTCCTACGAGCAGTACTTC

J: TRBJ2-7
D: -
size: -
V: TRBV4-2
CDR3: CASSQGVLGLISYEQYF
DNA: TGTGCCAGCAGCCAAGGGGTATTGGGGCTCATCTCCTACGAGCAGTACTTC

J: TRBJ1-1
D: -
size: once
V: TRBV6-2/TRBV6-3
CDR3: CASSYSPGRVNTEAFF
DNA: TGTGCCAGCAGTTACTCCCCGGGCAGGGTGAACACTGAAGCTTTCTTT

J: TRBJ1-1
D: TRBD1
size: few
V: TRBV5-4
CDR3: CASSFGTGGLGTEAFF
DNA: TGTGCCAGCAGCTTCGGGACAGGGGGCCTGGGCACTGAAGCTTTCTTT

J: TRBJ2-5
D: TRBD1
size: -
V: TRBV24-1
CDR3: CATSDTGTDQETQYF
DNA: TGTGCCACCAGTGATACCGGGACAGACCAAGAGACCCAGTACTTC

J: TRBJ2-3
D: -
size: -
V: TRBV7-2
CDR3: CASSSQGFTDTQYF
DNA: TGTGCCAGCAGCTCGCAGGGTTTTACCGATACGCAGTATTTT

J: TRBJ1-2
D: -
size: -
V: TRBV30
CDR3: CAWSVQSVYGYTF
DNA: TGTGCCTGGAGTGTACAGTCAGTTTATGGCTACACCTTC

J: TRBJ2-3
D: TRBD2
size: few
V: TRBV6-5
CDR3: CASRVLAGGTDTQYF
DNA: TGTGCCAGCAGGGTACTAGCGGGGGGCACAGATACGCAGTATTTT

J: TRBJ2-7
D: -
size: -
V: TRBV19
CDR3: CASSIVYGTGDYEQYF
DNA: TGTGCCAGTAGTATAGTGTACGGGACTGGAGACTACGAGCAGTACTTC

J: TRBJ2-3
D: -
size: -
V: TRBV14
CDR3: CASSPSVGAQYF
DNA: TGTGCCAGCAGCCCTTCCGTCGGTGCGCAGTATTTT

J: TRBJ2-1
D: -
size: -
V: TRBV4-2
CDR3: CASSPDRFSSYNEQFF
DNA: TGTGCCAGCAGTCCCGACAGGTTTAGCTCCTACAATGAGCAGTTCTTC

J: TRBJ1-1
D: -
size: -
V: TRBV7-2
CDR3: CASSPPYGGENTEAFF
DNA: TGTGCCAGCAGCCCCCCCTACGGGGGGGAGAACACTGAAGCTTTCTTT

J: TRBJ2-1
D: TRBD2
size: -
V: TRBV5-6
CDR3: CASSQTTSARNNEQFF
DNA: TGTGCCAGCAGCCAAACTACTAGCGCGAGGAACAATGAGCAGTTCTTC

J: TRBJ2-3
D: -
size: -
V: TRBV9
CDR3: CASSERQFTDTQYF
DNA: TGTGCCAGCAGCGAGCGACAGTTCACAGATACGCAGTATTTT

J: TRBJ2-5
D: -
size: -
V: TRBV21-1
CDR3: CASRQTGNFQETQYF
DNA: TGTGCCAGCAGACAGACAGGGAACTTCCAAGAGACCCAGTACTTC

J: TRBJ1-5
D: -
size: -
V: TRBV30
CDR3: CAWSNDRLNQPQHF
DNA: TGTGCCTGGAGTAACGACAGACTCAATCAGCCCCAGCATTTT

J: TRBJ2-1
D: TRBD2
size: -
V: TRBV11-2
CDR3: CASSFREVPQFF
DNA: TGTGCCAGCAGCTTCCGGGAGGTCCCCCAGTTCTTC

J: TRBJ1-6
D: -
size: -
V: TRBV7-2
CDR3: CASSLGGDPYNSPLHF
DNA: TGTGCCAGCAGCTTGGGGGGGGACCCCTATAATTCACCCCTCCACTTT

J: TRBJ1-1
D: -
size: -
V: TRBV7-8
CDR3: CASSFRKGHETEAFF
DNA: TGTGCCAGCAGCTTCCGGAAGGGGCACGAAACTGAAGCTTTCTTT

J: TRBJ2-7
D: -
size: -
V: TRBV10-2
CDR3: CASSGSGYEQYF
DNA: TGCGCCAGCAGTGGGTCAGGATACGAGCAGTACTTC

J: TRBJ1-2
D: TRBD1
size: -
V: TRBV30
CDR3: CAWNRPGTGEYGYTF
DNA: TGTGCCTGGAACAGACCCGGGACAGGGGAGTATGGCTACACCTTC

J: TRBJ1-1
D: -
size: -
V: TRBV29-1
CDR3: CSVGSFLGRVNEAFF
DNA: TGCAGCGTTGGGTCTTTTTTGGGGCGAGTAAATGAAGCTTTCTTT

J: TRBJ2-5
D: -
size: -
V: TRBV27
CDR3: CASEGLGGPQYF
DNA: TGTGCCAGCGAAGGGCTCGGGGGACCCCAGTACTTC

J: TRBJ2-7
D: TRBD1
size: -
V: TRBV5-4
CDR3: CASSDRDRGWSSYEQYF
DNA: TGTGCCAGCAGCGACCGGGACAGGGGGTGGAGCTCCTACGAGCAGTACTTC

J: TRBJ1-4
D: TRBD1
size: -
V: TRBV27
CDR3: CASSLGSGTGRDEKLFF
DNA: TGTGCCAGCAGTTTGGGTTCTGGGACAGGGCGCGATGAAAAACTGTTTTTT

J: TRBJ2-5
D: TRBD2
size: -
V: TRBV24-1
CDR3: CATSAGGEETQYF
DNA: TGTGCCACCAGTGCCGGGGGGGAAGAGACCCAGTACTTC

J: TRBJ1-2
D: TRBD1
size: -
V: TRBV3-1/TRBV3-2
CDR3: CASSRGGQENYGYTF
DNA: TGTGCCAGCAGCCGAGGGGGACAGGAGAACTATGGCTACACCTTC

J: TRBJ2-1
D: TRBD2
size: -
V: TRBV7-6
CDR3: CASSSYTPSGAGGGHEQFF
DNA: TGTGCCAGCAGCTCATATACACCTTCAGGTGCGGGAGGTGGGCATGAGCAGTTCTTC

J: TRBJ2-7
D: -
size: -
V: TRBV29-1
CDR3: CSVDTWRGHSYEQYF
DNA: TGCAGCGTTGATACCTGGAGAGGGCACTCCTACGAGCAGTACTTC

J: TRBJ1-2
D: -
size: -
V: TRBV9
CDR3: CASSVGTTATNYGYTF
DNA: TGTGCCAGCAGCGTAGGGACGACAGCGACTAACTATGGCTACACCTTC

J: TRBJ1-1
D: -
size: -
V: TRBV12-5
CDR3: CASGLEQNTEAFF
DNA: TGTGCTAGTGGTTTGGAACAGAACACTGAAGCTTTCTTT

J: TRBJ2-3
D: -
size: -
V: TRBV14
CDR3: CASSLRTARSTDTQYF
DNA: TGTGCCAGCAGCCTTAGGACAGCCCGAAGCACAGATACGCAGTATTTT

J: TRBJ1-5
D: TRBD1
size: -
V: TRBV27
CDR3: CASKLTGPGTGGNQPQHF
DNA: TGTGCCAGCAAGTTAACCGGTCCCGGGACAGGGGGCAATCAGCCCCAGCATTTT

J: TRBJ1-6
D: -
size: -
V: TRBV3-1/TRBV3-2
CDR3: CASSLGRGGNSPLHF
DNA: TGTGCCAGCAGCCTAGGCCGGGGGGGAAATTCACCCCTCCACTTT

J: TRBJ2-7
D: -
size: -
V: TRBV5-6
CDR3: CASSVSYEQYF
DNA: TGTGCCAGCAGCGTGTCCTACGAGCAGTACTTC

J: TRBJ2-7
D: -
size: -
V: TRBV9
CDR3: CASSPQPGIGIYEQYF
DNA: TGTGCCAGCAGCCCACAACCCGGGATAGGGATCTACGAGCAGTACTTC

J: TRBJ2-1
D: -
size: -
V: TRBV4-1
CDR3: CAGSMGHAIDNEQFF
DNA: TGCGCCGGATCAATGGGACATGCCATCGACAATGAGCAGTTCTTC

J: TRBJ1-1
D: -
size: once
V: TRBV18
CDR3: CASSGTREVSTEAFF
DNA: TGTGCCAGCTCAGGGACCAGGGAGGTGAGCACTGAAGCTTTCTTT

J: TRBJ2-1
D: -
size: -
V: TRBV10-3
CDR3: CAISVAEQNNEQFF
DNA: TGTGCCATCAGTGTTGCGGAACAGAACAATGAGCAGTTCTTC

J: TRBJ2-7
D: TRBD1
size: -
V: TRBV6-5
CDR3: CASSYADRAHEQYF
DNA: TGTGCCAGCAGTTACGCCGACAGGGCCCACGAGCAGTACTTC

J: TRBJ1-2
D: -
size: -
V: TRBV3-1/TRBV3-2
CDR3: CASSHLDRLNYGYTF
DNA: TGTGCCAGCAGCCATTTAGACAGGCTAAACTATGGCTACACCTTC